The T cell receptor beta chain described here comes from a study of shared clonotypes between healthy human individuals. General study findings and limits: Across a handful of donors, naive CD4 shared roughly 5%, naive CD8 more than 3%, memory CD4 roughly 2.1%, memory CD8 0.4%.

A remark on this clone: Its antigen is unknown.

Sequencing used immunoSEQ multiplex PCR; TCRdb keeps in-frame clones, though not all of them. The sample has a few hundred thousand clones; roughly 70% are singletons. CDR1 and CDR2 (germline): KGHSH, LQKENI. The CDR3 consists of 15 residues. V lost 3 bases to trimming and J lost 4 bases; unmatched junction nucleotides: 6. This chain links TRBV18 with TRBJ1-3, with TRBD1 matching 7 bases. This sequence originates from a man aged 25 to 40 in good health. The sample taken for sequencing was memory CD4+ T cells sorted from blood. Subset described: CD45RA-negative fraction. The CDR3 here is CASSPLGQAGNTIYF. For the CDR3, the DNA is TGTGCCAGCTCACCCCTCGGACAGGCAGGAAACACCATATATTTT. The entire variable domain, with the rest obtained from reference TRBV18 and TRBJ1-3, is as follows: NAGVMQNPRHLVRRRGQEARLRCSPMKGHSHVYWYRQLPEEGLKFMVYLQKENIIDESGMPKERFSAEFPKEGPSILRIQQVVRGDSAAYFCASSPLGQAGNTIYFGEGSWLTVV.